This T cell receptor beta chain was observed in a study of blood T cell repertoires in COVID-19. Study-level background: Acute and convalescent COVID-19 samples came from the United States, Italy and Spain. PBMCs, B-cell-depleted T cells, or T cells were the source of the cDNA or gDNA that made up the material.

Germline CDR1 reads SGHRS; CDR2 reads YFSETQ. CDR3 size: 16 residues. Trimming took 4 bases from V and 1 from J; bases not matched to a gene: 7. In the authors' methods: Reference gene primer amplification gave estimated nucleated cell counts. The repertoire was sequenced with immunoSEQ multiplex PCR; TCRdb's copy has only in-frame clones and lacks some. That table furnishes V, J and clone size, whereas the DNA furnished D and trimming. Of 200,000 or so clones listed, about 86% are singletons. This study enrolled people aged about 18 to 100 from around 25 US geographic areas. This TCR was sampled from a woman aged 40 to 50 with acute COVID-19. The rearrangement joins TRBV5-1 to TRBJ2-2; 7 bases align to TRBD2. Sequencing was done on a sample of PBMCs or T cells enriched from blood (not recorded which). The CDR3 bases are TGCGCCAGCAGCCCCAGACTAGCAGGGAACACCGGGGAGCTGTTTTTT. This sequence encodes CASSPRLAGNTGELFF.